One sample yielded the 9 T cell receptor beta chains listed below, sequenced in a study of T cells in Graves' hyperthyroidism and ophthalmopathy (dated by TCRdb to between 2017 and 2020). The library was prepared using multiplex PCR. Sequencing took place on an Illumina HiSeq 2000. Amplification of TCR beta CDR3 regions was carried out from RNA transcripts. For the first round of RT-PCR on the TCR CDR3, the HTBI primer set was used together with the Qiagen OneStep RT-PCR kit. Clones were called with MiXCR by TCRdb after fastp trimmed the public reads at Q25, and only in-frame beta chains were retained. CDR3 protein sequences are deduplicated, and each keeps its most common genes and DNA. This sample lists roughly 360,000 distinct CDR3 sequences; approximately 12% were detected once. Together, the top ten hold 20% to 25% of the sample. The sequenced sample consisted of blood. The receptor source for this set is a man aged 30-40 years with Graves' hyperthyroidism that later progressed to Graves' ophthalmopathy.

This clonotype appeared once. The chain joins TRBV7-2 to TRBJ1-6; D may be TRBD1 (6 bases). Trimming took off 6 bases at V and 7 bases at J, with 16 bases between the two ends. The germline CDR1 and CDR2 sequences are SGHTA and FQGNSA. The CDR3 length is 15 residues. CDR3 bases: TGTGCCAGCAGAGGGGGAGGGGCAGTCAATTCACCCCTCCACTTT. Translated, it gives CASRGGGAVNSPLHF.

The CDR3 is CASSVEGRLGTGELFF. For the CDR3, the DNA is TGTGCCAGCAGCGTAGAAGGCAGGCTGGGCACCGGGGAGCTGTTTTTT. The V call is TRBV9, the J call TRBJ2-2; D is ambiguous. The CDR3 runs 16 residues. V was shortened by 0 bases and J by 4 bases, with 13 bases between the two germline ends. The germline CDR1 and CDR2 sequences are SGDLS and YYNGEE. Variable domain in full (rest from reference TRBV9 and TRBJ2-2): DSGVTQTPKHLITATGQRVTLRCSPRSGDLSVYWYQQSLDQGLQFLIQYYNGEERAKGNILERFSAQQFPDLHSELNLSSLELGDSALYFCASSVEGRLGTGELFFGEGSRLTVL.

The V call is TRBV6-6, the J call TRBJ2-1; D unresolved. The CDR3 has 13 amino acids. The ends were cut back, 0 bases at V and 7 bases at J, with 7 bases in the middle. Germline V gene sequence: CDR1 MNHNY, CDR2 SVGAGI (reference sequence). In nucleotides, the CDR3 is TGTGCCAGCAGTTACTCGTACCGGAATGAGCAGTTCTTC. Translating it yields CASSYSYRNEQFF.

At least ten counts were recorded for this clonotype. The V gene is TRBV18, the J gene TRBJ1-5; D ambiguous. This CDR3 region has 14 residues. CDR1 is KGHSH and CDR2 is LQKENI in the germline V gene. V shed 3 bases and J shed 7 bases, with 13 bases lying between them. CDR3 sequence: CASSPAEMGQPQHF. CDR3 sequence (DNA): TGTGCCAGCTCACCGGCGGAGATGGGGCAGCCCCAGCATTTT.

This clonotype was counted many times. The chain uses TRBV28 and TRBJ1-1, with TRBD1 identical over 8 bases. V lost 3 bases and J lost 5; bases outside the gene matches: 2. The CDR3 is made up of 13 amino acids. Germline V lookup: CDR1 MDHEN, CDR2 SYDVKM. The CDR3 sequence: CASSFRGRTEAFF. The CDR3 nucleotides read TGTGCCAGCAGTTTCAGGGGGCGGACTGAAGCTTTCTTT.

The table lists this clonotype with many counts. This sequence joins TRBV20-1 and TRBJ1-1, with a possible D match to TRBD1 (5 bases). This CDR3 contains 15 residues. Germline V gene sequence: CDR1 DFQATT, CDR2 SNEGSKA (reference sequence). V gave up 5 bases and J gave up 4 bases, with 20 bases separating them. For the CDR3, the DNA is TGCAGTGCTCCCAGGAGCGGAATTGGGGGCACTGAAGCTTTCTTT. Translated: CSAPRSGIGGTEAFF.

This clonotype was seen at least ten times. The chain carries TRBV12-3 or TRBV12-4 and TRBJ2-3, with 7 positions matching TRBD2. This CDR3 spans 14 amino acids. The junction had 7 bases not matched to a gene; V was cut back by 7 bases and J by 3 bases. The CDR3 sequence: CASTPLGGTDTQYF. The CDR3 DNA follows: TGTGCCAGCACCCCACTCGGGGGGACAGATACGCAGTATTTT.

This clonotype was observed at least ten times. This chain connects TRBV30 to TRBJ1-1, with D hard to call. Between the trimmed V and J ends, which lost 1 base and 1 base, there was a span of 13 bases. The CDR3 consists of 15 residues. Germline V gene sequence: CDR1 GTSNPN, CDR2 SVGIG (reference sequence). The CDR3 coding sequence is TGTGCCTGGAGTGCATGGCTCACGGCGAACACTGAAGCTTTCTTT. Its translation is CAWSAWLTANTEAFF.

This clonotype has at least ten counts. V usage is TRBV7-9 and J usage is TRBJ2-7, with D maybe TRBD2 (5 bases). Looked up from germline, CDR1 is SEHNR and CDR2 is FQNEAQ (reference sequence). Trimming took off 0 bases at V and 7 bases at J, with 19 bases between the two ends. The CDR3 spans 16 residues. In nucleotides, the CDR3 is TGTGCCAGCAGCTTAGCGAGGGAAACCTTATTCGCAGAGCAGTACTTC. Its protein product is CASSLARETLFAEQYF.